This TCR beta chain was found in a study of spatial heterogeneity in lung cancer. General study points: Follow-up blood showed ubiquitous expanded tumor TCRs less than blood at resection did.

Unique molecular identifiers tagged every individual TCR cDNA molecule. One entry per CDR3 protein, called by TCRdb with MiXCR from the 5' RACE reads. This sample yields roughly 60,000 distinct CDR3 sequences, of which roughly 7.9% are seen a single time; roughly 16% belongs to the top ten. As concerns this clonotype: The antigen remains undetermined.

As to time point: sample taken at primary tumor resection. Extraction of whole RNA from tumor, nontumor lung or frozen PBMC preceded unsorted sequencing. Untreated early-stage non-small cell lung cancer patients, fewer than 85 in total, were the donors. The CDR3 is 15 residues long. CDR1 and CDR2 (germline): MNHNS, SASEGT. V shed 3 bases, J shed 5 bases, and the junction held 9 bases outside the gene matches. This chain joins TRBV6-1 and TRBJ1-1; 7 nucleotides match TRBD1. The specimen was PBMCs, collected at surgery. The sequence came from a female donor with early-stage non-small cell lung cancer. The DNA of the CDR3 is TGTGCCAGCAGTGACGTACCCTTCAGGGGGACTGAAGCTTTCTTT. Translated, it gives CASSDVPFRGTEAFF.